The 18 T cell receptor beta chains in this list originate from one sample, sequenced in a study of glioma-infiltrating T cells. TCR alpha and beta CDR3 regions were amplified from RNA using iRepertoire nested multiplex PCR. TCRdb independently ran MiXCR on the multiplex PCR reads; one entry per CDR3 protein. Here the sample spans about 140,000 distinct CDR3 sequences, around 42% being singletons. The sample comprised glioma tissue, nonneoplastic brain tissue, or PBMCs (not recorded which). The receptor set was obtained from a human donor with low-grade glioma or glioblastoma, undergoing nonglioma brain surgery, or in good health (not recorded which).

The J gene is TRBJ2-7, the V gene TRBV12-3 or TRBV12-4; 7 bases are shared with TRBD2. V lost 3 bases to trimming and J lost 5 bases; unmatched junction nucleotides: 10. The CDR3 has 15 amino acids. The CDR3 loop is CASSLGGIRYNEQYF. As DNA, the CDR3 is TGTGCCAGCAGTTTGGGGGGGATCCGCTACAACGAGCAGTACTTC.

This clonotype appeared a few times. In DNA form, the CDR3 reads TGTGCCAGCAGCTTAGTTTTAAGTTCAAGCAATGAAAAACTGTTTTTT. Residues: CASSLVLSSSNEKLFF. V and J are TRBV11-1 and TRBJ1-4, with no clear D. The CDR3 runs to 16 residues. CDR1 is SGHAT, CDR2 FQDESV, per germline (reference sequence). Trimming stripped 1 base from V and 5 bases from J, with 14 bases between.

The chain couples TRBV20-1 to TRBJ2-5; no clear D. This CDR3 has 11 amino acids. The germline V gene has CDR1 DFQATT and CDR2 SNEGSKA (reference sequence). V lost 7 bases to trimming and J lost 5 bases, with 11 bases between them. The CDR3 sequence is CSVVRRETQYF. The CDR3 DNA sequence: TGCAGTGTCGTTAGGCGGGAGACCCAGTACTTC.

V gene TRBV4-1 combines with J gene TRBJ2-3; 12 nucleotides match TRBD2. V shed 1 base and J 6 bases; nucleotides not matched to a gene: 5. Germline CDR1 is MGHRA and CDR2 is YSYEKL. The CDR3 runs to 16 residues. DNA for the CDR3: TGCGCCAGCAGCCAAGGACTAGCGGGAGTCGTTGATACGCAGTATTTT. This codes for CASSQGLAGVVDTQYF.

This clonotype was seen once. One junction end disagrees with the germline gene, perhaps due to a read error. The V gene is TRBV9, the J gene TRBJ1-6; no definite D call. The CDR3 sequence is 15 residues long. Germline-derived CDR1 and CDR2 are SGDLS and YYNGEE. As DNA, the CDR3 is TGTGCCAGCAGCGCCTCAGGATCGTTCAATTCACCCCCCCACTTT. It codes for CASSASGSFNSPPHF.

The chain has TRBV19 and TRBJ2-5; D gene unclear. The V end was cut by 1 base, the J end by 1 base, with 10 bases between. CDR1 is LNHDA, CDR2 SQIVND, per germline (reference sequence). The CDR3 contains 15 residues. CDR3 amino acids: CASSIGGGAQETQYF. Written as DNA, the CDR3 is TGTGCCAGTAGTATAGGCGGCGGCGCCCAAGAGACCCAGTACTTC.

V usage is TRBV11-2 and J usage is TRBJ2-3, with 10 positions matching TRBD2. Germline V gene sequence: CDR1 SGHAT, CDR2 FQNNGV. V shed 6 bases and J 0 bases; nucleotides not matched to a gene: 6. There are 16 residues in the CDR3. CDR3 in DNA: TGTGCCAGCAGATTCGGACTAGCGGCAAGCACAGATACGCAGTATTTT. Protein: CASRFGLAASTDTQYF.

V usage is TRBV7-2 and J usage is TRBJ1-1; 9 bases are a match to TRBD1. The length of the CDR3 is 15 residues. Germline trimming cut 2 bases from V and 0 bases from J; bases unmatched to any gene: 1. In germline, CDR1 is SGHTA, CDR2 FQGNSA. CDR3 DNA: TGTGCCAGCAGCTTAAGGACAGGGGTGAACACTGAAGCTTTCTTT. It is translated as CASSLRTGVNTEAFF.

The V call is TRBV28, the J call TRBJ2-5; D may be TRBD2 (6 bases). The last part of the DNA fits TRBJ2-7 better; the J call may be wrong. Germline-derived CDR1 and CDR2 are MDHEN and SYDVKM. This CDR3 is built from 15 residues. CDR3 nucleotides: TGTGCCAGCAGTTTTGGGGGGATGGGCTCCTACGAGCAGTACTTC. It is translated as CASSFGGMGSYEQYF.

This clonotype has more than one count but fewer than ten. This chain links TRBV6-1 with TRBJ1-6; weak D call: TRBD1 (5 bases). From germline, CDR1 is MNHNS and CDR2 SASEGT. CDR3 length: 15 amino acids. V shed 3 bases and J shed 6 bases, with 12 bases lying between them. The CDR3 is CASSDGGLGNSPLHF. DNA of the CDR3: TGTGCCAGCAGTGACGGGGGGTTAGGTAATTCACCCCTCCACTTT.

The chain joins TRBV28 to TRBJ1-6; a weak D match, TRBD1 (5 bases). CDR1 MDHEN and CDR2 SYDVKM come from the germline V gene. V was clipped by 6 bases and J by 6 bases, with 15 bases between them. The CDR3 is 15 amino acids. This chain's CDR3 is CASSMPGTANSPLHF. The CDR3 DNA reads as TGTGCCAGCAGCATGCCCGGGACCGCTAATTCACCCCTCCACTTT.

The table lists this clonotype with many counts. The genes are TRBV27 and TRBJ2-3; no firm D call. V was shortened by 2 bases and J by 5 bases, with 2 bases between the two germline ends. This CDR3 spans 11 amino acids. Per germline, CDR1 MNHEY and CDR2 SMNVEV (reference sequence). The CDR3: CASSLRDTQYF. The CDR3 DNA is TGTGCCAGCAGTTTACGAGATACGCAGTATTTT.

This clonotype occurred a few times. The rearrangement joins TRBV6-1 to TRBJ1-2; a possible D gene is TRBD1 (5 bases). Germline-derived CDR1 and CDR2 are MNHNS and SASEGT. This CDR3 region has 14 residues. Trimming removed 5 bases from V and 6 bases from J, with 16 bases in between. Written as DNA, the CDR3 is TGTGCCAGCAGTCAAACACAGGAATTAGATGGCTACACCTTC. Its translation: CASSQTQELDGYTF.

In this sample, this clonotype turned up many times. The chain has TRBV6-1 and TRBJ1-1; unclear D gene. Germline values: CDR1 MNHNS, CDR2 SASEGT. The CDR3 length is 11 residues. Trimming removed 7 bases at V and 4 bases at J, with 7 bases between. The CDR3 sequence: CASTPGTEAFF. CDR3 bases: TGTGCCAGCACCCCCGGCACTGAAGCTTTCTTT.

The V and J genes are TRBV6-2 or TRBV6-3 and TRBJ2-1, with D hard to call. V shed 2 bases and J shed 9 bases, with 11 bases lying between them. CDR1 and CDR2 (germline): MNHEY, SVGEGT. This CDR3 region has 13 residues. The CDR3 region has the DNA TGTGCCAGCAGTTACACAAGGGCTGGTGAGCAGTTCTTC. Its translation is CASSYTRAGEQFF.

The J gene is TRBJ1-2, the V gene TRBV12-3 or TRBV12-4; TRBD1 matches at 10 bases. Trimming cost V 6 bases and J 5 bases; bases outside gene matches: 6. CDR3 length: 14 residues. The CDR3 coding sequence is TGTGCCAGCAGCCCTGGACAGGGGGGTTATGGCTACACCTTC. Protein product: CASSPGQGGYGYTF.

This clonotype was found many times. V and J are TRBV6-1 and TRBJ1-3; D gene ambiguous. The germline CDR1 and CDR2 sequences are MNHNS and SASEGT. V shed 5 bases and J shed 0 bases, with 11 bases lying between them. There are 15 residues in the CDR3. CDR3 DNA sequence: TGTGCCAGCAGTCCCGATTGGAGCTCTGGAAACACCATATATTTT. The encoded protein is CASSPDWSSGNTIYF.

The chain links TRBV19 to TRBJ2-7; D unclear. The germline V gene encodes CDR1 LNHDA and CDR2 SQIVND (reference sequence). The V end lost 5 bases, the J end lost 2 bases, and 10 bases lay between the germline ends. The CDR3 totals 13 residues. In DNA form, the CDR3 reads TGTGCCAGTAGTGGGCAGGCCGCCTACGAGCAGTACTTC. Residues: CASSGQAAYEQYF.